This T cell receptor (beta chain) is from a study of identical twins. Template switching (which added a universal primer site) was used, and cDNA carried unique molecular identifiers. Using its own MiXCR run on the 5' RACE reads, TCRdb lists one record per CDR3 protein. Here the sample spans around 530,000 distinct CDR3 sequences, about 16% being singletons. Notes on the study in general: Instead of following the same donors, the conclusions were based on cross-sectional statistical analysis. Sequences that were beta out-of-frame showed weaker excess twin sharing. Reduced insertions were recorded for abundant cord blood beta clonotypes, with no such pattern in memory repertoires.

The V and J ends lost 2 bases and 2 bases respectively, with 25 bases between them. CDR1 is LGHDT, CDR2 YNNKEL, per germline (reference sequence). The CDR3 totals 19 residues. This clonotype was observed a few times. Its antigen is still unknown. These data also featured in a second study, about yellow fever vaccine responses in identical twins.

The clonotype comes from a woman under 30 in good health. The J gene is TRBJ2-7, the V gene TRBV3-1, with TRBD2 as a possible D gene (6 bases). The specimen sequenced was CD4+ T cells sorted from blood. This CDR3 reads CASSQRTGSGDLGTYEQYF. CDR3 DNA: TGTGCCAGCAGCCAACGGACCGGGTCGGGAGATTTAGGGACCTACGAGCAGTACTTC.